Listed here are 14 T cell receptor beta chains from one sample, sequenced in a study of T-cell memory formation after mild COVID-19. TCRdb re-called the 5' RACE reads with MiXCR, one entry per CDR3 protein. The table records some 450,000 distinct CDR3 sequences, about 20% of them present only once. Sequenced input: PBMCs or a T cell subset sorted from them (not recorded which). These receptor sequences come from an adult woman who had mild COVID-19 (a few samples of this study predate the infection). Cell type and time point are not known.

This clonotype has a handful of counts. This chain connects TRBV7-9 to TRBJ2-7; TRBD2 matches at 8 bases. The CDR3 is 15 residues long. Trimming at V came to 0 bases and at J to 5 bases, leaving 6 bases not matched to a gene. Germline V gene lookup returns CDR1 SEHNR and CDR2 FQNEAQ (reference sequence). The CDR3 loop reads CASSLARGEVDEQYF. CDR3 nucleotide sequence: TGTGCCAGCAGCTTAGCGCGGGGGGAGGTCGACGAGCAGTACTTC.

The CDR3 region has the DNA TGCGCCAGCAGCCAAGAGCTGGATTCCTACGAGCAGTACTTC. It specifies CASSQELDSYEQYF. This rearrangement joins TRBV4-3 to TRBJ2-7; D is unresolved. The CDR3 sequence is 14 residues long. V was pared by 0 bases and J by 1 base, with 7 bases between. Germline lookup yields CDR1 LGHNA and CDR2 YSLEER.

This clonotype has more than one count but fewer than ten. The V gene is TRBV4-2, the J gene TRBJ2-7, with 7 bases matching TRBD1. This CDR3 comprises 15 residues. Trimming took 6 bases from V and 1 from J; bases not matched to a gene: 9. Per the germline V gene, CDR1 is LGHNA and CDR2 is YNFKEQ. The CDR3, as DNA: TGTGCCAGCAGTATCTCCTCGGGACAGTCCTACGAGCAGTACTTC. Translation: CASSISSGQSYEQYF.

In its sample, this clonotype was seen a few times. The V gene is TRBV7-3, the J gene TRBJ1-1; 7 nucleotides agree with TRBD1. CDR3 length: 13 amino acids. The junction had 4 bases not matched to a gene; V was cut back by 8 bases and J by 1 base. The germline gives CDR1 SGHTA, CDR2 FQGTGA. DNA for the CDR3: TGTGCCAGCGGCCGGACAGGGAACACTGAAGCTTTCTTT. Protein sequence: CASGRTGNTEAFF.

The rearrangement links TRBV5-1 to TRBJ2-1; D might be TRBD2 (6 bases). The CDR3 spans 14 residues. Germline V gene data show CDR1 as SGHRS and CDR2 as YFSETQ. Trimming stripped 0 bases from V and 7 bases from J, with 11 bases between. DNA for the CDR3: TGCGCCAGCAGCTTGGGGCAGGCGGGGAATGAGCAGTTCTTC. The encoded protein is CASSLGQAGNEQFF. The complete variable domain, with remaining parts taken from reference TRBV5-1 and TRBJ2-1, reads KAGVTQTPRYLIKTRGQQVTLSCSPISGHRSVSWYQQTPGQGLQFLFEYFSETQRNKGNFPGRFSGRQFSNSRSEMNVSTLELGDSALYLCASSLGQAGNEQFFGPGTRLTVL.

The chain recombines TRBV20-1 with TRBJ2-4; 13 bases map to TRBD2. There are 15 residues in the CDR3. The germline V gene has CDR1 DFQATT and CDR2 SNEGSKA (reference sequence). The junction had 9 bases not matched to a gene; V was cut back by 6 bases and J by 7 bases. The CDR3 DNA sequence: TGCAGTGCAAGAACTAGCGGGGGGGCAATTAACATTCAGTACTTC. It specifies CSARTSGGAINIQYF.

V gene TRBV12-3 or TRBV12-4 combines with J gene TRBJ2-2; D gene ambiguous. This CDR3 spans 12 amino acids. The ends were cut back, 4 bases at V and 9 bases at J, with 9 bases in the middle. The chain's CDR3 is CASSSQYRELFF. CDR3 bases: TGTGCCAGCAGTTCCCAATATCGGGAGCTGTTTTTT.

The CDR3 DNA follows: TGTGCCTGGAGGCCAACACTAGCGGGAGGGGGTGAGCAGTTCTTC. It translates to CAWRPTLAGGGEQFF. The J gene is TRBJ2-1, the V gene TRBV30, with TRBD2 identical over 13 bases. Germline CDR1 reads GTSNPN; CDR2 reads SVGIG (reference sequence). Trimming at V came to 3 bases and at J to 9 bases, leaving 8 bases not matched to a gene. The length of the CDR3 is 15 residues.

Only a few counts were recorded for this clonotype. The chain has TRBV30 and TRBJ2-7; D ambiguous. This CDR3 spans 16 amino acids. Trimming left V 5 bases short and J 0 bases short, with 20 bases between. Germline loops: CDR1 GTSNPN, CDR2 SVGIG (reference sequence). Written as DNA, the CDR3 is TGTGCCTGGGGCCTAGAGAACTCCCTAAGCTCCTACGAGCAGTACTTC. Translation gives CAWGLENSLSSYEQYF.

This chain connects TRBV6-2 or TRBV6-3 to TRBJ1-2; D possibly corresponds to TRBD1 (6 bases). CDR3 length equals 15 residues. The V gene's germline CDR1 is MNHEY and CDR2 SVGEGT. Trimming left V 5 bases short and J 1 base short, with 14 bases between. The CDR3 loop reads CASSPGQLNNYGYTF. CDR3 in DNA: TGTGCCAGCAGTCCCGGACAGCTTAATAACTATGGCTACACCTTC.

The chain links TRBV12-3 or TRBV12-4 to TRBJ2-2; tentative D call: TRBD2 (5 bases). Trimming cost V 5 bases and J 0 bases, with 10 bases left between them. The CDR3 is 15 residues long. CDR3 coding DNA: TGTGCCAGCAGTCCGGGGTTCGCGAACACCGGGGAGCTGTTTTTT. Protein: CASSPGFANTGELFF.

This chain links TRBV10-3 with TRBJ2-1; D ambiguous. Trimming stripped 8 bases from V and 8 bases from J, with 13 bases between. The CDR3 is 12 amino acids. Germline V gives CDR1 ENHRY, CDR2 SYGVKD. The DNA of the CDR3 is TGTGCCATCTCCCCGGCCATCGATGAGCAGTTCTTC. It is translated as CAISPAIDEQFF.

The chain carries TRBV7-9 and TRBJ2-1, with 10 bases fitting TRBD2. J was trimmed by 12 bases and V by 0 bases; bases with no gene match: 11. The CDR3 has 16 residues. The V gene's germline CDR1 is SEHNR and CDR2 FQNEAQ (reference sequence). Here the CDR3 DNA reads TGTGCCAGCAGCTTAGCCGGGACTAGCGCCTTCCCCCGGCAGTTCTTC. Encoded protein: CASSLAGTSAFPRQFF.

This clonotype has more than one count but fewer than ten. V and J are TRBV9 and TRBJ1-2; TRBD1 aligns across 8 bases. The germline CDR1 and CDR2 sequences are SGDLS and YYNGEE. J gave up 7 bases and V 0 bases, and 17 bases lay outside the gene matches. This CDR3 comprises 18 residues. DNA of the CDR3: TGTGCCAGCAGCGTAGGCGGGGGATCCGGGACAGGCATGGCTGGCTACACCTTC. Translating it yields CASSVGGGSGTGMAGYTF.